This T cell receptor (beta chain) was captured by sequencing in a study of T cells after yellow fever vaccination (dated by TCRdb to about 2019). For the wider study: The SMART-Seq v4 Ultra Low Input RNA kit was used to prepare libraries from fractions with low cell numbers. To follow T-cell clones before and after primary and booster YFV17D yellow fever vaccination, bulk TCR alpha and beta repertoires were sequenced over time. Two healthy male donors, one aged 18 to 30 and one aged 30 to 40 years, were included in the cohort. Blood samples were taken at several timepoints before and after primary and secondary immunization, and bulk PBMC replicates and cell subsets were isolated. Study-wide findings and limitations: Most clones expanded after primary vaccination were re-detected after the booster (around 96% of CD4 and about 88% of CD8), suggesting broad memory maintenance. Computational filtering was needed because FACS-sorted repertoires could contain abundant contaminating clonotypes from the bulk population. The secondary T-cell response was weaker than the primary response but faster, peaking on day 5 instead of day 15. Only a couple of donors were included in the study, so the extent to which the findings can be generalized is limited. A small fraction of clonotypes showed up in both the CD4 and CD8 compartments, probably as a result of convergent recombination.

TCR cDNA was synthesized by 5'RACE template switching, which introduced a universal primer site and unique molecular identifiers. cDNA synthesis was primed from both the TCR alpha and TCR beta constant segments. Library amplification used two PCR steps, and the second PCR step added sample barcodes and sequencing adapters. Sequencing of libraries was done on Illumina HiSeq 2500 (2x100 bp) or NovaSeq (2x150 bp). Concerning the study's data processing: Demultiplexing of reads and collapsing into UMI consensus sequences were performed with MIGEC, and V(D)J alignment was carried out with MiXCR. Using edgeR on replicate PBMC samples, clonotypes were called vaccine-responding if FDR was below 0.01 and the log2 fold change was above 5 up to day 15. Each bulk clonotype received a CD4 or CD8 identity based on whether the sequenced CD4 or CD8 repertoire contained that clonotype at higher abundance. In TCRdb, the public reads were trimmed at Q25 with fastp and aligned with MiXCR, with productive beta chains retained. Records with the same CDR3 protein are collapsed into one entry carrying the most frequent genes and DNA. These V and J calls rely on TCRdb rather than the paper's analysis. Recorded for this sample are 620,000 or so distinct CDR3 sequences; 17% of them occurred a single time. The top ten constitute 17% of the sample.

This clonotype was recorded a few times. The antigen this receptor binds is unknown. No much larger clone exists at a distance of one base, and base qualities are not known. The sample's treatment or condition, from its label and the paper: live attenuated yellow fever vaccine strain. At each blood-draw timepoint, two biological replicates of bulk PBMCs were obtained. PBMCs were isolated from peripheral blood using a standard Ficoll-Paque protocol. TriZol was used to extract RNA from bulk PBMCs, CD4 and CD8 fractions, and dextramer-positive and dextramer-negative fractions. The sequence was collected from a man aged 18 to 35 who received the YFV17D yellow fever vaccine. Specimen: PBMCs, collected 4 to 5 days after the first yellow fever vaccination.

The CDR3 is CASSLMGAGNQPQHF. Here is the DNA: TGTGCCAGCAGCTTGATGGGTGCGGGCAATCAGCCCCAGCATTTT. The chain joins TRBV5-5 to TRBJ1-5; no D segment can be confidently identified. CDR1 SGHKS and CDR2 YYEKEE are derived from the germline V gene (reference sequence). The trim is 1 base for V and 2 bases for J, with a gap of 10 bases between the germline ends. Reading from cysteine to phenylalanine, the CDR3 counts 15 amino acids. Only CDR3 DNA remains: 45 bases, in frame from the first base.